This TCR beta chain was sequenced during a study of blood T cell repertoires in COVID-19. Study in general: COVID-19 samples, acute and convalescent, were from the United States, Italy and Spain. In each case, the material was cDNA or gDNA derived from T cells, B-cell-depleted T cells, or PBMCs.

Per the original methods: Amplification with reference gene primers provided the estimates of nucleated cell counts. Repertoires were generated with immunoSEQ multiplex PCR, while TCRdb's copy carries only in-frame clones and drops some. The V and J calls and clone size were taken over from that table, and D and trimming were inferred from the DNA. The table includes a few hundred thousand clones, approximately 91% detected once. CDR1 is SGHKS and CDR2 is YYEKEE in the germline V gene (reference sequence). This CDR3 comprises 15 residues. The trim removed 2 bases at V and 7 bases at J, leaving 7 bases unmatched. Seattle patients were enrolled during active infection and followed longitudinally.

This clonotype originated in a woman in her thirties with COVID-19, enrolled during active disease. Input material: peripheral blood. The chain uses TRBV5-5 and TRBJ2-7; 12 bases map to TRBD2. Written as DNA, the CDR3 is TGTGCCAGCAGCTTTCTAGCGGGAGGGCCGGGGGAGCAGTACTTC. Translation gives CASSFLAGGPGEQYF.